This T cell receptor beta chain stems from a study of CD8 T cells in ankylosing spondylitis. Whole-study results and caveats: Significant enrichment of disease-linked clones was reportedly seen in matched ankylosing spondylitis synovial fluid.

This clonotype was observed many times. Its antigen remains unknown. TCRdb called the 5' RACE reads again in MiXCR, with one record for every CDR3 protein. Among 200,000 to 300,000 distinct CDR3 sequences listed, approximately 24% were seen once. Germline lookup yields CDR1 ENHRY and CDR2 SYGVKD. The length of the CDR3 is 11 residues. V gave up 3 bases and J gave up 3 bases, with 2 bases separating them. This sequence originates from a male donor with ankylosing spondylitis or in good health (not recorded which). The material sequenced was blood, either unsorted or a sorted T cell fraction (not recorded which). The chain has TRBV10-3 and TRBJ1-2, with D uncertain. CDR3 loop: CAISDYYGYTF. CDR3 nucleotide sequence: TGTGCCATCAGTGACTACTATGGCTACACCTTC.